Each of the 25 T cell receptor beta chains below was sequenced from the same sample in a study of blood T cell repertoires in COVID-19. Clones were read by immunoSEQ multiplex PCR, and TCRdb kept only the in-frame ones, dropping some. The sample shows approximately 470,000 clones, around 90% of them seen only once. The material sequenced was PBMCs or T cells enriched from blood (not recorded which). Receptor source: a woman aged 18-29 years who had recovered from COVID-19.

This chain links TRBV2 with TRBJ1-1; weak D call: TRBD1 (5 bases). Trimming pared 9 bases from V and 0 bases from J, leaving 11 bases between. There are 13 residues in the CDR3. Germline loops: CDR1 SNHLY, CDR2 FYNNEI. The CDR3 spells CASHGQVNTEAFF. The DNA of the CDR3 is TGTGCCAGTCACGGACAAGTGAACACTGAAGCTTTCTTT. The full variable domain, its missing parts supplied by reference TRBV2 and TRBJ1-1, is EPEVTQTPSHQVTQMGQEVILRCVPISNHLYFYWYRQILGQKVEFLVSFYNNEISEKSEIFDDQFSVERPDGSNFTLKIRSTKLEDSAMYFCASHGQVNTEAFFGQGTRLTVV.

The chain couples TRBV3-1 (or the pseudogene TRBV3-2) to TRBJ1-3; D gene uncertain. Germline V gives CDR1 LGHDT, CDR2 YNNKEL (reference sequence). Trimming cost V 5 bases and J 3 bases, with 8 bases left between them. The CDR3 extends over 13 amino acids. DNA of the CDR3: TGTGCCAGCAGCTCCACAAGTGGAAACACCATATATTTT. Its translation is CASSSTSGNTIYF.

The chain joins TRBV30 to TRBJ2-7; D gene unclear. This CDR3 comprises 12 residues. Germline V gives CDR1 GTSNPN, CDR2 SVGIG (reference sequence). With 4 bases removed from V and 2 bases from J, the gap between germline ends came to 9 bases. The CDR3 sequence is CAWTDNTYEQYF. CDR3 sequence (DNA): TGTGCCTGGACAGATAATACCTACGAGCAGTACTTC.

J is TRBJ1-2 and V is TRBV7-9; 11 bases are shared with TRBD1. This CDR3 comprises 15 residues. J lost 5 bases, V lost 5 bases, and 7 bases had no gene match. CDR1 and CDR2 (germline): SEHNR, FQNEAQ (reference sequence). The CDR3 bases are TGTGCCAGCAGCCCCCGGGACAGGGGGGTATATGGCTACACCTTC. As protein: CASSPRDRGVYGYTF.

The chain uses TRBV5-4 and TRBJ2-3; D not certain. CDR3 length: 14 residues. Germline lookup yields CDR1 SGHNT and CDR2 YYREEE (reference sequence). V shed 4 bases and J shed 4 bases, with 13 bases lying between them. CDR3 DNA: TGTGCCAGCAGCGCGCAGACTCCTTCAGATACGCAGTATTTT. Its translation is CASSAQTPSDTQYF.

This chain's CDR3 is CASSYSGTGAGNTIYF. The CDR3 DNA is TGTGCCAGCAGTTACTCCGGGACAGGGGCTGGAAACACCATATATTTT. The chain recombines TRBV6-5 with TRBJ1-3; TRBD1 matches 10 bases. The length of the CDR3 is 16 residues. The V and J ends lost 0 bases and 2 bases, in that order; junction bases with no gene match: 1. Germline V gene sequence: CDR1 MNHEY, CDR2 SVGAGI.

The rearrangement uses TRBV5-5 and TRBJ2-5; a weak D match, TRBD1 (5 bases). With 0 bases removed from V and 5 bases from J, the gap between germline ends came to 17 bases. Germline lookup yields CDR1 SGHKS and CDR2 YYEKEE (reference sequence). The CDR3 extends over 16 amino acids. The CDR3: CASSLDDRSSGETQYF. The DNA for the CDR3 is TGTGCCAGCAGCTTGGATGACAGATCTTCCGGTGAGACCCAGTACTTC.

The J gene is TRBJ1-1, the V gene TRBV7-8; TRBD1 agrees at 7 bases. CDR1 and CDR2 (germline): SGHVS, FQNEAQ. The V gene end was trimmed by 6 bases and the J gene end by 7 bases; junction bases not matched to a gene: 11. The CDR3 is made up of 14 amino acids. CDR3 loop: CASSLSTGAFEAFF. CDR3 coding DNA: TGTGCCAGCAGTCTCTCAACAGGGGCTTTTGAAGCTTTCTTT.

The chain combines TRBV7-2 with TRBJ1-2; D gene ambiguous. V shed 5 bases and J shed 4 bases, with 11 bases lying between them. Per germline, CDR1 SGHTA and CDR2 FQGNSA. The CDR3 spans 13 residues. The CDR3 DNA reads TGTGCCAGCAGCATCGGAGTTATCTATGGCTACACCTTC. Its protein is CASSIGVIYGYTF.

The chain has TRBV5-6 and TRBJ2-2, with TRBD1 matching over 8 bases. The ends lost 2 bases at V and 1 base at J; junction bases unmatched: 4. Per germline, CDR1 SGHDT and CDR2 YYEEEE. This CDR3 has 16 amino acids. CDR3 loop: CASSLGTGVNTGELFF. The CDR3 nucleotides are TGTGCCAGCAGCTTAGGGACAGGCGTGAACACCGGGGAGCTGTTTTTT.

This clone was counted a few times. This chain connects TRBV27 to TRBJ1-6, with D perhaps TRBD1 (6 bases). This CDR3 is 15 amino acids long. V lost 3 bases to trimming and J lost 5 bases, with 11 bases between them. The germline gives CDR1 MNHEY, CDR2 SMNVEV (reference sequence). CDR3 in DNA: TGTGCCAGCAGTTTGTCAGGGGACGATAATTCACCCCTCCACTTT. This encodes CASSLSGDDNSPLHF.

The gene calls are TRBV2 and TRBJ1-2; the D gene is possibly TRBD1 (6 bases). From germline, CDR1 is SNHLY and CDR2 FYNNEI. This CDR3 is built from 13 residues. Trimming shortened V by 7 bases and J by 3 bases, and 12 bases separated the two germline ends. The CDR3 here is CASKNRVDYGYTF. DNA of the CDR3: TGTGCCAGCAAAAACAGGGTTGACTATGGCTACACCTTC.

The CDR3 nucleotides are TGCGCCAGCAGCCCATTCTCCGGGACAGCTAATTCACCCCTCCACTTT. Protein: CASSPFSGTANSPLHF. J is TRBJ1-6 and V is TRBV5-1; TRBD1 agrees at 7 bases. The CDR3 is made up of 16 amino acids. Germline CDR1 and CDR2: SGHRS and YFSETQ. Trimming took 4 bases from V and 6 from J; bases not matched to a gene: 10.

The chain carries TRBV13 and TRBJ1-1; D remains unclear. The V and J ends lost 5 bases and 1 base respectively, with 8 bases between them. The length of the CDR3 is 13 residues. Germline V gives CDR1 PRHDT, CDR2 FYEKMQ (reference sequence). The CDR3 DNA reads TGTGCCAGCAGCCCTGAGTCGAACACTGAAGCTTTCTTT. Protein sequence: CASSPESNTEAFF.

This chain uses TRBV5-4 with TRBJ1-4; D unresolved. The CDR3 runs 15 residues. Per germline, CDR1 SGHNT and CDR2 YYREEE (reference sequence). The V end was cut by 1 base, the J end by 4 bases, with 11 bases between. The CDR3 protein is CASSLFGEYNEKLFF. CDR3 in DNA: TGTGCCAGCAGCTTGTTCGGGGAATATAATGAAAAACTGTTTTTT.

The chain recombines TRBV28 with TRBJ2-7; maybe TRBD2 (7 bases). The germline gives CDR1 MDHEN, CDR2 SYDVKM. This CDR3 spans 15 amino acids. V was clipped by 5 bases and J by 3 bases, with 17 bases between them. The CDR3 here is CASSGPDGGHYEQYF. CDR3 sequence (DNA): TGTGCCAGCAGTGGGCCGGACGGGGGGCACTACGAGCAGTACTTC.

The chain recombines TRBV27 with TRBJ2-2; D gene ambiguous. Germline-derived CDR1 and CDR2 are MNHEY and SMNVEV (reference sequence). The CDR3 loop spans 17 amino acids. The V end was cut by 6 bases, the J end by 7 bases, with 24 bases between. In nucleotides, the CDR3 is TGTGCCAGCAGCCCATGGGCAGGCCCTCTTTTGGACGGGGAGCTGTTTTTT. It yields the protein CASSPWAGPLLDGELFF.

V gene TRBV28 combines with J gene TRBJ2-3; 13 nucleotides line up with TRBD2. CDR1 MDHEN and CDR2 SYDVKM come from the germline V gene. There are 16 residues in the CDR3. Trimming at V came to 6 bases and at J to 6 bases, leaving 9 bases not matched to a gene. The CDR3 DNA sequence: TGTGCCAGCAGGCCCGGGACTAGCGGGGTGAGCGATACGCAGTATTTT. It is translated as CASRPGTSGVSDTQYF.

This chain joins TRBV5-4 and TRBJ2-7; 10 nucleotides match TRBD1. This CDR3 has 14 residues. Germline trimming cut 5 bases from V and 5 bases from J; bases unmatched to any gene: 7. Germline V gene lookup returns CDR1 SGHNT and CDR2 YYREEE (reference sequence). The CDR3 DNA reads TGTGCCAGCAGGGCCTGGGACAGGGGTAACGAGCAGTACTTC. As protein: CASRAWDRGNEQYF.

The genes are TRBV2 and TRBJ1-4, with a tentative D call TRBD1 (5 bases). CDR1 is SNHLY and CDR2 is FYNNEI in the germline V gene. V was pared by 1 base and J by 0 bases, with 15 bases between. CDR3 size: 18 residues. CDR3 residues: CASSEDRITFTTNEKLFF. The CDR3 DNA is TGTGCCAGCAGTGAAGACAGGATAACCTTCACAACTAATGAAAAACTGTTTTTT.

The J gene is TRBJ1-1, the V gene TRBV5-1, with TRBD1 matching 9 bases. Germline CDR1 is SGHRS and CDR2 is YFSETQ. The length of the CDR3 is 16 residues. The ends lost 4 bases at V and 4 bases at J; junction bases unmatched: 11. The CDR3 DNA is TGCGCCAGCAGCCCAATCGTAGACAGGGGGGGCACTGAAGCTTTCTTT. It yields the protein CASSPIVDRGGTEAFF.

The gene calls are TRBV19 and TRBJ2-5, with a weak D call TRBD1 (5 bases). This CDR3 contains 12 residues. The V gene lost 6 bases and the J gene lost 4 bases, with 9 bases spanning the gap. Germline CDR1 is LNHDA and CDR2 is SQIVND (reference sequence). The CDR3 DNA follows: TGTGCCAGTAGCGCAGGGCGAGAGACCCAGTACTTC. Protein sequence: CASSAGRETQYF.

This clone was found a few times. The V and J genes are TRBV5-1 and TRBJ1-2; D gene uncertain. V was trimmed by 4 bases and J by 5 bases, leaving 15 bases between them. Per the germline V gene, CDR1 is SGHRS and CDR2 is YFSETQ. CDR3 length: 14 residues. The CDR3 bases are TGCGCCAGCAGCCTAACTCACGAAACTTATGGCTACACCTTC. Protein product: CASSLTHETYGYTF.

This chain connects TRBV11-2 to TRBJ2-5, with D unresolved. This CDR3 is built from 11 residues. Trimming pared 2 bases from V and 4 bases from J, leaving 2 bases between. The germline V gene has CDR1 SGHAT and CDR2 FQNNGV. Here the CDR3 DNA reads TGTGCCAGCAGCTTACGAGAGACCCAGTACTTC. It encodes CASSLRETQYF.

V usage is TRBV5-4 and J usage is TRBJ2-2; 9 bases match TRBD1. Trimming removed 4 bases from V and 8 bases from J; junction bases left unmatched: 6. This CDR3 comprises 14 residues. Germline V gene sequence: CDR1 SGHNT, CDR2 YYREEE (reference sequence). The CDR3 spells CASSEYRGQGELFF. DNA for the CDR3: TGTGCCAGCAGCGAATACAGGGGGCAGGGGGAGCTGTTTTTT.